The clone carrying this T cell receptor beta chain was found a few times. The data originate from a study of T cells after yellow fever vaccination. TCRdb re-called the 5' RACE reads through MiXCR, storing one row per CDR3 protein. The sample consists of a few hundred thousand distinct CDR3 sequences, 11% of them appearing once. Trimming pared 2 bases from V and 9 bases from J, leaving 16 bases between. Germline V lookup: CDR1 MNHEY, CDR2 SVGAGI. CDR3 length equals 14 residues. This clonotype was sampled from a young man who received the YFV17D yellow fever vaccine. The material was PBMCs, obtained on the day of the first yellow fever vaccination. The V call is TRBV6-5, the J call TRBJ2-5, with D perhaps TRBD2 (6 bases). The CDR3 sequence: CASSYAGTSGAQYF. The CDR3 bases are TGTGCCAGCAGTTACGCCGGGACTTCGGGCGCCCAGTACTTC.